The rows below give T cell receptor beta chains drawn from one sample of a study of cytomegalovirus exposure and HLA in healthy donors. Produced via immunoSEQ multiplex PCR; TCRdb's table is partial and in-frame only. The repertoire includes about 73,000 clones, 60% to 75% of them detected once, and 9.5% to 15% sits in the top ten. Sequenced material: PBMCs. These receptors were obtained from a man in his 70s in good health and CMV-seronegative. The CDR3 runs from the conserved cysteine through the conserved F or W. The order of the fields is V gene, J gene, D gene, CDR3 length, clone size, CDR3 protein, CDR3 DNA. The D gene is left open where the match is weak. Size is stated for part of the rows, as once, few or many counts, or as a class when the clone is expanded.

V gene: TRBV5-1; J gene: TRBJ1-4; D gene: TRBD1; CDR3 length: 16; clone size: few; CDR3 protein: CASSFTGTGDFEKLFF; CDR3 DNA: TGCGCCAGCAGCTTTACCGGGACAGGAGATTTTGAAAAACTGTTTTTT
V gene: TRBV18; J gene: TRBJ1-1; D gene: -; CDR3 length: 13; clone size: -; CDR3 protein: CASSPATELEAFF; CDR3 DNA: TGTGCCAGCTCACCTGCTACAGAGCTTGAAGCTTTCTTT
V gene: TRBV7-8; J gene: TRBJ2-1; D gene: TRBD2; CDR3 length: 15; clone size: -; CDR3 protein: CASSQASGGWNEQFF; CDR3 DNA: TGTGCCAGCAGTCAAGCTAGCGGGGGATGGAATGAGCAGTTCTTC
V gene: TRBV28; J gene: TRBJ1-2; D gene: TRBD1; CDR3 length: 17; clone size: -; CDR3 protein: CASRKGFRGRGQTGYTF; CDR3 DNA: TGTGCCAGCAGAAAAGGTTTCAGGGGGCGCGGTCAGACTGGCTACACCTTC
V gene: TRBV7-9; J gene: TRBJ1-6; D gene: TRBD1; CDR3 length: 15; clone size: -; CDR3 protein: CASSPGGQGLSPLHF; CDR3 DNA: TGTGCCAGCAGCCCCGGGGGACAGGGGCTGTCACCCCTCCACTTT
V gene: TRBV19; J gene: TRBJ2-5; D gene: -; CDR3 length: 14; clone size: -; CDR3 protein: CASSMVAAQETQYF; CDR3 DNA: TGTGCCAGTAGTATGGTGGCGGCCCAAGAGACCCAGTACTTC
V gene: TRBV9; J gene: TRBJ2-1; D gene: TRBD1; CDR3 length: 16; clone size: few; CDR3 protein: CASSAGGQGSGNEQFF; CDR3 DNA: TGTGCCAGCAGCGCAGGGGGACAGGGGAGTGGGAATGAGCAGTTCTTC
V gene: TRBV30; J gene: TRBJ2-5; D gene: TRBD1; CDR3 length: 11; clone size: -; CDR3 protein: CAWARGETQYF; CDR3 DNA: TGTGCCTGGGCCAGGGGGGAGACCCAGTACTTC
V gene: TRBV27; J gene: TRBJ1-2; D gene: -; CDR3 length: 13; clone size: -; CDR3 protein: CASSFGQGRKNTF; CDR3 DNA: TGTGCCAGCAGTTTCGGGCAGGGGAGAAAAAACACCTTC
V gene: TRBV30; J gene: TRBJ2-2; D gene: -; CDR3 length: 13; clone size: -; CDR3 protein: CAWSVQNTGELFF; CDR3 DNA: TGTGCCTGGAGTGTACAGAACACCGGGGAGCTGTTTTTT